This TCR beta chain was captured by sequencing in a study of cytomegalovirus exposure and HLA in healthy donors. A word on this clone: Its target is unknown.

General study points: Reported performance of the classifier showed diagnosis of cytomegalovirus status with high specificity and sensitivity.

Germline V gene lookup returns CDR1 SQVTM and CDR2 ANQGSEA. The CDR3 has 16 amino acids. V lost 6 bases and J lost 3, with 23 bases in between. Primers included in the PCR were 60 Vbeta and 13 Jbeta primers. TCRdb's table, derived via immunoSEQ multiplex PCR, lists solely in-frame clones and lacks some. Counted here are roughly 100,000 clones, more than 80% occurring once; the ten biggest clones make up approximately 3.9%. J is TRBJ2-5 and V is TRBV29-1; D might be TRBD2 (6 bases). Material: PBMCs. The sequence came from a man aged 25-45 years in good health and CMV-seronegative. The CDR3, as DNA: TGCAGCGTCCCATATGGGGACTCACGGGTGGAAGAGACCCAGTACTTC. Translation: CSVPYGDSRVEETQYF. The full variable domain, its missing parts supplied by reference TRBV29-1 and TRBJ2-5, is SAVISQKPSRDICQRGTSLTIQCQVDSQVTMMFWYRQQPGQSLTLIATANQGSEATYESGFVIDKFPISRPNLTFSTLTVSNMSPEDSSIYLCSVPYGDSRVEETQYFGPGTRLLVL.